This T cell receptor beta chain was sequenced for a study of blood T cell repertoires in COVID-19. Clones were read by immunoSEQ multiplex PCR, and TCRdb kept only the in-frame ones, dropping some. The sample lists 350,000 or so clones, about 88% occurring once. Germline assignment: CDR1 SGHKS and CDR2 YYEKEE (reference sequence). V shed 0 bases and J shed 0 bases, with 10 bases lying between them. The CDR3 has 15 residues. The specimen was PBMCs or T cells enriched from blood (not recorded which). This chain connects TRBV5-5 to TRBJ2-7; D remains ambiguous. The sequence was obtained from a woman aged 25-40 years who had been exposed to COVID-19. CDR3 sequence: CASSLGAQSSYEQYF. The DNA of the CDR3 is TGTGCCAGCAGCTTGGGAGCCCAAAGCTCCTACGAGCAGTACTTC.